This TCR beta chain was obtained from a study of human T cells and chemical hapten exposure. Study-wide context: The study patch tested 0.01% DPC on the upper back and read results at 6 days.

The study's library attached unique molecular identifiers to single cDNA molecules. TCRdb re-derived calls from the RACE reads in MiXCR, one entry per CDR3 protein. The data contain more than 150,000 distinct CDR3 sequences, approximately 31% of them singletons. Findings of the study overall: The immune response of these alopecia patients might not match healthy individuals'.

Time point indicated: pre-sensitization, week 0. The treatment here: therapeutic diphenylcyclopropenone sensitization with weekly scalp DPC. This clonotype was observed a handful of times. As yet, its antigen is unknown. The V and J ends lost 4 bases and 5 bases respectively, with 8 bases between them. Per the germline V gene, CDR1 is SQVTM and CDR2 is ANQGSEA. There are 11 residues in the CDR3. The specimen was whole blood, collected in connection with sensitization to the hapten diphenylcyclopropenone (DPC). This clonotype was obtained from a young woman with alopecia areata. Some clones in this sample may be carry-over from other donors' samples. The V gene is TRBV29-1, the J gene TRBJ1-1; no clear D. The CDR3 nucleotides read TGCAGCGTTGTAGCGAGGACTGAAGCTTTCTTT. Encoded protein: CSVVARTEAFF.